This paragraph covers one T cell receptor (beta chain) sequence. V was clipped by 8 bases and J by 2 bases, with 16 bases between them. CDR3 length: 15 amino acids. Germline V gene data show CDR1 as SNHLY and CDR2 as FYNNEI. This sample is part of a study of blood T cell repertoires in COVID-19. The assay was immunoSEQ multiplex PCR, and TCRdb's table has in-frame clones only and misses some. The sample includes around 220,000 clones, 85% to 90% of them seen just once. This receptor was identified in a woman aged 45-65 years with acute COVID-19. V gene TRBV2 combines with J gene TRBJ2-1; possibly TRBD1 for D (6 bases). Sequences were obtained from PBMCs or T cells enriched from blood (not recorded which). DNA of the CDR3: TGTGCCAGCCAAACGTACAGGGCGGCCTACAATGAGCAGTTCTTC. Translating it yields CASQTYRAAYNEQFF.